Many counts were recorded for the clone carrying this TCR beta chain. The CDR3 is 15 residues long. CDR1 is DFQATT and CDR2 is SNEGSKA in the germline V gene (reference sequence). The V segment lost 6 bases and the J segment 7 bases; nucleotides outside the gene matches: 12. The data derive from a study of T cells in Graves' hyperthyroidism and ophthalmopathy. Authors of the study amplified TCR beta CDR3 regions from RNA transcripts. RT-PCR in the first round (using the HTBI primer set) targeted the TCR CDR3. TCRdb itself ran the multiplex PCR reads through MiXCR, one entry per CDR3 protein. The sample gives fewer than 750,000 distinct CDR3 sequences, about half of which show up once; about 7.8% is in the top ten.

The chain uses TRBV20-1 and TRBJ1-6; TRBD1 matches 7 bases. The clonotype originates from a woman under 30 with Graves' hyperthyroidism. Sequencing was done on a sample of peripheral blood or thyroid tissue (not recorded which). CDR3 in amino acids: CSAPPLGQQNSPLHF. As DNA, the CDR3 is TGCAGTGCCCCACCTTTGGGACAGCAAAATTCACCCCTCCACTTT.